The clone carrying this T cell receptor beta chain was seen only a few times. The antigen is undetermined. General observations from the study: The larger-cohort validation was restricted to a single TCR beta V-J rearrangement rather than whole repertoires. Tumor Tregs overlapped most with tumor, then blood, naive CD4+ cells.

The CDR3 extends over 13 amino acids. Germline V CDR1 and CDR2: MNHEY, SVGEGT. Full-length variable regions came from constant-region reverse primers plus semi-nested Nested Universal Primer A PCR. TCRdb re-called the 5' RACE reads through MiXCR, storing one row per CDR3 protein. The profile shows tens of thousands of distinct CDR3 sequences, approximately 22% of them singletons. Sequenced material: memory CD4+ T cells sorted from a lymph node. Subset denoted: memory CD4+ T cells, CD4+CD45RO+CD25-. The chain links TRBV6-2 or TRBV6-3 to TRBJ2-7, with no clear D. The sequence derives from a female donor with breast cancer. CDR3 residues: CGSVLAPGYEQYF. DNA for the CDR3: TGTGGCAGTGTTTTAGCCCCCGGATACGAGCAGTACTTC.